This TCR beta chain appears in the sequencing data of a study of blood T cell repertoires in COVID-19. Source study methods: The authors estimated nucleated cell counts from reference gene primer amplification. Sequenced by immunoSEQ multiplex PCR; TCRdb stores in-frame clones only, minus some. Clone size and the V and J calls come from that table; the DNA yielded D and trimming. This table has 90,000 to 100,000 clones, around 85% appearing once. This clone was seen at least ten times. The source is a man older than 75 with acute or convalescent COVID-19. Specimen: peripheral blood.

DNA for the CDR3: TGTGCCATCAGGGGGAGCGGGAGGGACTACAATGAGCAGTTCTTC. Residues: CAIRGSGRDYNEQFF. This chain connects TRBV10-3 to TRBJ2-1, with TRBD2 identical over 10 bases. In germline, CDR1 is ENHRY, CDR2 SYGVKD. The V segment lost 6 bases and the J segment 3 bases; nucleotides outside the gene matches: 5. The CDR3 loop spans 15 amino acids.